The clone carrying this TCR beta chain has a count of ten or more. Its matching antigen is unknown. The record originates from a study of identical twins. Germline V CDR1 and CDR2: DFQATT, SNEGSKA (reference sequence). The CDR3 has 14 residues. Trimming at V came to 1 base and at J to 6 bases, leaving 6 bases not matched to a gene. Study-wide results and caveats: Compared with unrelated sharing, twin-shared out-of-frame alpha sequences had more low-probability sequences. Abundant beta clonotypes from cord blood had fewer insertions, unlike memory repertoires, which showed none.

Template switching added a universal primer site, and cDNA bore unique molecular identifiers. Each CDR3 protein gets one entry after TCRdb re-called the 5' RACE reads with MiXCR. The sample has a few hundred thousand distinct CDR3 sequences, under 20% seen once. Specimen: naive T cells sorted from blood. The TCR was taken from a man aged 50-60 years in good health. The chain recombines TRBV20-1 with TRBJ1-5, with 7 bases fitting TRBD1. CDR3 in amino acids: CSARGDRAGQPQHF. In nucleotides, the CDR3 is TGCAGTGCTAGAGGTGACAGGGCGGGTCAGCCCCAGCATTTT.